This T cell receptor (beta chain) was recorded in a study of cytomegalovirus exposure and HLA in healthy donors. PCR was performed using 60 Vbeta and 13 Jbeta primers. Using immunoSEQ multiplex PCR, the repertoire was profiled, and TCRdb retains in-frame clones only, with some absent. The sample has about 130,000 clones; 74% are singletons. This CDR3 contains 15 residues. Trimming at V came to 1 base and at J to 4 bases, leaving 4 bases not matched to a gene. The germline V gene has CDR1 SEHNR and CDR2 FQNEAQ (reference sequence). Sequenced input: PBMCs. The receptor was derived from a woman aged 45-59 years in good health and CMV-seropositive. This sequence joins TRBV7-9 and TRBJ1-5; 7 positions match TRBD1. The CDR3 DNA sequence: TGTGCCAGCAGCTTAGGGCAGGGGGATAATCAGCCCCAGCATTTT. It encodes CASSLGQGDNQPQHF. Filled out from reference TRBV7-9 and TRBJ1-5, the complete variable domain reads DTGVSQNPRHKITKRGQNVTFRCDPISEHNRLYWYRQTLGQGPEFLTYFQNEAQLEKSRLLSDRFSAERPKGSFSTLEIQRTEQGDSAMYLCASSLGQGDNQPQHFGDGTRLSIL.